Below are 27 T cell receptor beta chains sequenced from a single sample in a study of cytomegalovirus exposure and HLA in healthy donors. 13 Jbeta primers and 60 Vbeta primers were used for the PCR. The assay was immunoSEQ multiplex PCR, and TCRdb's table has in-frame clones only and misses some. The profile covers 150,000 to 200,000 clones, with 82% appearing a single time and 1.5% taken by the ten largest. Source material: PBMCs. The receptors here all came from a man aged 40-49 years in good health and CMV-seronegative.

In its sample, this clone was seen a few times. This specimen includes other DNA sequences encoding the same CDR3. CDR3 nucleotide sequence: TGCAGCGTTGAAAGGGGGAACACTGAAGCTTTCTTT. This codes for CSVERGNTEAFF. This chain joins TRBV29-1 and TRBJ1-1; D is perhaps TRBD1 (5 bases). Trimming took off 2 bases at V and 1 base at J, with 5 bases between the two ends. The CDR3 has 12 amino acids. Per germline, CDR1 SQVTM and CDR2 ANQGSEA.

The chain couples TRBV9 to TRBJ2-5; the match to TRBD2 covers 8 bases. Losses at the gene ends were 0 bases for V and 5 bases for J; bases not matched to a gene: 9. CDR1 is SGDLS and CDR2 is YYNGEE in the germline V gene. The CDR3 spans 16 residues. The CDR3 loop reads CASSVDYGGGSETQYF. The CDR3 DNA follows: TGTGCCAGCAGCGTAGATTACGGGGGGGGTTCGGAGACCCAGTACTTC.

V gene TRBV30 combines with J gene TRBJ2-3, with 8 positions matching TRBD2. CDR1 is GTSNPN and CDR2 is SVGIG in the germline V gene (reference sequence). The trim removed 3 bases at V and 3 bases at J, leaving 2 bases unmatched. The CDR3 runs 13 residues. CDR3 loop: CAWSGRVTDTQYF. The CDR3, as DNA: TGTGCCTGGAGCGGGAGGGTGACAGATACGCAGTATTTT. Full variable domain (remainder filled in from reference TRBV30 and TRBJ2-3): SQTIHQWPATLVQPVGSPLSLECTVEGTSNPNLYWYRQAAGRGLQLLFYSVGIGQISSEVPQNLSASRPQDRQFILSSKKLLLSDSGFYLCAWSGRVTDTQYFGPGTRLTVL.

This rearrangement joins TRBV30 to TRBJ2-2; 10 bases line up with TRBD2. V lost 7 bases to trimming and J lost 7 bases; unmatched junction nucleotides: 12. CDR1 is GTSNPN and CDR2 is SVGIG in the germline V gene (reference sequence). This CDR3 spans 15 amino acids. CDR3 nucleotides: TGTGCCTCAAGCCTTAGCGGGAGGACTTACGGGGAGCTGTTTTTT. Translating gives CASSLSGRTYGELFF.

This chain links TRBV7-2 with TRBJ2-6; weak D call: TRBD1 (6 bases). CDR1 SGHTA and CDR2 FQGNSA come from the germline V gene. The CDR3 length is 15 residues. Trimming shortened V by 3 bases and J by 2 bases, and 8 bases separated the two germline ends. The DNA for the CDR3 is TGTGCCAGCAGCTTGAGGGGGACTGGGGCCAACGTCCTGACTTTC. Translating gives CASSLRGTGANVLTF.

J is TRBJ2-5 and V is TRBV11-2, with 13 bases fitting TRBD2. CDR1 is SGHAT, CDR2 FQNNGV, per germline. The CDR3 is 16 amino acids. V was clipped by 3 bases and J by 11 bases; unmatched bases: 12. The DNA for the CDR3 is TGTGCCAGCAGCTTGGGGCGGACTAGCGGGAGCTACCGGCAGTACTTC. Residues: CASSLGRTSGSYRQYF.

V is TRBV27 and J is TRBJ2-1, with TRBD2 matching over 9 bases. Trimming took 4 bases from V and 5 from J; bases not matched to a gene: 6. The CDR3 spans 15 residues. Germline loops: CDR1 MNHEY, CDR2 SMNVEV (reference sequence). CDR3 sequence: CASSSSSGANNEQFF. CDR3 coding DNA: TGTGCCAGCAGTTCATCTAGCGGGGCTAACAATGAGCAGTTCTTC.

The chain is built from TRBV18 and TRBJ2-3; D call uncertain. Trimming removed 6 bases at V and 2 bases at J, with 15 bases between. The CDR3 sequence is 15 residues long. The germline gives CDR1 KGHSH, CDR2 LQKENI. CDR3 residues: CASSPSQTFTDTQYF. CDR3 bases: TGTGCCAGCTCGCCCTCCCAGACTTTCACAGATACGCAGTATTTT.

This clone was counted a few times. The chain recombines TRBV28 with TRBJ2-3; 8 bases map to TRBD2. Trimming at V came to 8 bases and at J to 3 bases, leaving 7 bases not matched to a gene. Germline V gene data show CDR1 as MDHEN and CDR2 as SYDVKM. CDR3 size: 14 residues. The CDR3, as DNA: TGTGCCAGCGCACCGAGCGGGGGAACAGATACGCAGTATTTT. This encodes CASAPSGGTDTQYF.

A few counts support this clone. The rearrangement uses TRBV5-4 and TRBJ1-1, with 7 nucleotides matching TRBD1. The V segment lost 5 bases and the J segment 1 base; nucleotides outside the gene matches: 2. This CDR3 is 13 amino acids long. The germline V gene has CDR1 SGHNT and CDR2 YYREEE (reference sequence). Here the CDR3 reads CASSQGGNTEAFF. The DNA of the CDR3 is TGTGCCAGCAGTCAGGGGGGGAACACTGAAGCTTTCTTT. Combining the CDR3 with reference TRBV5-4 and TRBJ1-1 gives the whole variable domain ETGVTQSPTHLIKTRGQQVTLRCSSQSGHNTVSWYQQALGQGPQFIFQYYREEENGRGNFPPRFSGLQFPNYSSELNVNALELDDSALYLCASSQGGNTEAFFGQGTRLTVV.

The CDR3 DNA reads as TGTGCCAGCGTCGAGGACAACAATCAGCCCCAGCATTTT. Its translation: CASVEDNNQPQHF. The chain has TRBV2 and TRBJ1-5, with D possibly TRBD1 on 5 matching bases. CDR3 length: 13 residues. Trimming took 8 bases from V and 3 from J, leaving 11 bases between them. The germline CDR1 and CDR2 sequences are SNHLY and FYNNEI.

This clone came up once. CDR3 sequence reads: CASSPAGLHPTNYGYTF. CDR3 nucleotide sequence: TGTGCCAGCAGCCCGGCGGGGCTACACCCAACTAACTATGGCTACACCTTC. The rearrangement uses TRBV7-9 and TRBJ1-2, with a possible D match to TRBD1 (5 bases). This CDR3 is 17 amino acids long. V was pared by 5 bases and J by 0 bases, with 19 bases between. Looked up from germline, CDR1 is SEHNR and CDR2 is FQNEAQ (reference sequence).

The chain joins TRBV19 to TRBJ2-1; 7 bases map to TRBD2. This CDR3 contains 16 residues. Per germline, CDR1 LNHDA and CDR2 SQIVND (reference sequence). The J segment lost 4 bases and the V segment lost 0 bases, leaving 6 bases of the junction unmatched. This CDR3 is CASSIDVGLPYNEQFF. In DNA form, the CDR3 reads TGTGCCAGTAGTATAGATGTGGGACTACCATACAATGAGCAGTTCTTC.

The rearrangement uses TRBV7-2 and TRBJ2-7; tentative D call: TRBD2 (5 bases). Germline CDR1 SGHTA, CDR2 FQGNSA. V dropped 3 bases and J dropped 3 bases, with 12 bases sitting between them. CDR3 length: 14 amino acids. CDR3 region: CASSLGYRGYEQYF. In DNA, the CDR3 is TGTGCCAGCAGCTTGGGCTACCGGGGCTACGAGCAGTACTTC.

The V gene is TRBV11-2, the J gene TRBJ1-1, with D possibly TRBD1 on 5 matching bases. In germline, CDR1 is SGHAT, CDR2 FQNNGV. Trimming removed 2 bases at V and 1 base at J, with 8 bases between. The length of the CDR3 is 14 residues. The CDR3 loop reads CASSLRGSNTEAFF. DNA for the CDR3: TGTGCCAGCAGCTTACGGGGGTCGAACACTGAAGCTTTCTTT.

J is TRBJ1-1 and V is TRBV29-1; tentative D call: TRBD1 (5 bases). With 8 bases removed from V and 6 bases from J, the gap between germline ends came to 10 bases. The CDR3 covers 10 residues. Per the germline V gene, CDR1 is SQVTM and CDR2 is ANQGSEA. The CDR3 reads CSLGQPEAFF. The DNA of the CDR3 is TGCAGCTTAGGACAACCTGAAGCTTTCTTT.

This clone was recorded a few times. The CDR3 region has the DNA TGTGCCAGCCGCAGGCTAGGAAACACCATATATTTT. This sequence encodes CASRRLGNTIYF. The V gene is TRBV2, the J gene TRBJ1-3; no clear D. V gave up 8 bases and J gave up 4 bases, with 9 bases separating them. The CDR3 extends over 12 amino acids. CDR1 SNHLY and CDR2 FYNNEI come from the germline V gene.

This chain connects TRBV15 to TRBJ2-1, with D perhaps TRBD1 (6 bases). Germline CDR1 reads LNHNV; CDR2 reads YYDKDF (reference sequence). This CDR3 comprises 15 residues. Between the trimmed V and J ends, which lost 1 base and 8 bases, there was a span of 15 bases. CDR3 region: CATSRAGARGDEQFF. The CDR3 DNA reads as TGTGCCACCAGCAGAGCAGGGGCCCGTGGCGATGAGCAGTTCTTC.

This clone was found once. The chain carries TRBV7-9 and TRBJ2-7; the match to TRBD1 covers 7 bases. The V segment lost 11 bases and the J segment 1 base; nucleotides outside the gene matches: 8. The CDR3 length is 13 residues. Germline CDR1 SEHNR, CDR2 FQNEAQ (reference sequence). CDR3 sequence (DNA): TGTGCCGCTTCCGGGACAGAGTCCTACGAGCAGTACTTC. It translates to CAASGTESYEQYF.

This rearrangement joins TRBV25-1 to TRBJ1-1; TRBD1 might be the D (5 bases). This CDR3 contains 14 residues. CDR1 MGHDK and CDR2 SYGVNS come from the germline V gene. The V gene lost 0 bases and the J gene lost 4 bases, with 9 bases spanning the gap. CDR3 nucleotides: TGTGCCAGCAGTGAATATATGGGGGGCACTGAAGCTTTCTTT. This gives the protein CASSEYMGGTEAFF.

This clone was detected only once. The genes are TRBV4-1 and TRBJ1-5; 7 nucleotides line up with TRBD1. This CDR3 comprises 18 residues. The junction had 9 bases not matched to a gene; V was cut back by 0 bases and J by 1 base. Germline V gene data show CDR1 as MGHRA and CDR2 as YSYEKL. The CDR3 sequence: CASSQESTTGVSNQPQHF. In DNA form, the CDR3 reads TGCGCCAGCAGCCAAGAGTCAACCACAGGGGTGAGCAATCAGCCCCAGCATTTT.

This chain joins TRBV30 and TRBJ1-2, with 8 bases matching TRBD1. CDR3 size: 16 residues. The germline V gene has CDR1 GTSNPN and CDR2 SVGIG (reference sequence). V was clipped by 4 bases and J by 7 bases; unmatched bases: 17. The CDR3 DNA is TGTGCCTGGATGCTCGGGACAGGACTCTCAACTAGTGGCTACACCTTC. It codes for CAWMLGTGLSTSGYTF. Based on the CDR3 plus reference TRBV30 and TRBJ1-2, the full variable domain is SQTIHQWPATLVQPVGSPLSLECTVEGTSNPNLYWYRQAAGRGLQLLFYSVGIGQISSEVPQNLSASRPQDRQFILSSKKLLLSDSGFYLCAWMLGTGLSTSGYTFGSGTRLTVV.

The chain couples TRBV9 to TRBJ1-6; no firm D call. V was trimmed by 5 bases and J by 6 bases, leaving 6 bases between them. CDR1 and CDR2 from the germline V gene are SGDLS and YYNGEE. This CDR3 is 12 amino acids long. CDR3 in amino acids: CASSEFNSPLHF. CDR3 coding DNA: TGTGCCAGCAGTGAGTTTAATTCACCCCTCCACTTT.

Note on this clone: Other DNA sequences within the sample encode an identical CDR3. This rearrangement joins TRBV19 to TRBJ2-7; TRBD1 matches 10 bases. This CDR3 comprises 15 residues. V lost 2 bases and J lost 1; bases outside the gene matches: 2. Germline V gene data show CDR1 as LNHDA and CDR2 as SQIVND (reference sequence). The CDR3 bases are TGTGCCAGTAGTATATCGGGACAGGGGTCCTACGAGCAGTACTTC. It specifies CASSISGQGSYEQYF.

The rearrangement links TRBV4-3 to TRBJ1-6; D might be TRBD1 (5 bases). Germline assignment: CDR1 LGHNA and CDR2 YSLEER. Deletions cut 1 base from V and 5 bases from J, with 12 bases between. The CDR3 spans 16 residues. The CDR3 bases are TGCGCCAGCAGCCAAGGGTGGGGGGAAAATAATTCACCCCTCCACTTT. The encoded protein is CASSQGWGENNSPLHF.

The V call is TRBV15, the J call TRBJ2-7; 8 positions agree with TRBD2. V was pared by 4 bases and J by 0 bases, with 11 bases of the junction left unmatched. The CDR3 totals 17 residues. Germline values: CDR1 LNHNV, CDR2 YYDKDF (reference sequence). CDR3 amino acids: CATSKVPTSGSSYEQYF. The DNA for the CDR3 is TGTGCCACCAGCAAAGTTCCCACTAGCGGCAGCTCCTACGAGCAGTACTTC.

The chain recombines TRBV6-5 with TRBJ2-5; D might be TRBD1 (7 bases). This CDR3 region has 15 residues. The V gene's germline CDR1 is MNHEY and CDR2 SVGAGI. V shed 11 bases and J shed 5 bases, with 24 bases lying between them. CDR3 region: CASKESGGNYETQYF. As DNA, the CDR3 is TGTGCCTCTAAGGAGTCAGGGGGGAATTATGAGACCCAGTACTTC.